These 24 T cell receptor beta chains were sequenced from one sample in a study of regulatory T cells in long-lasting Graves disease. Time point of the sample: newly diagnosed GD, antithyroid drugs for less than 3 months. There was RNA extracted from PBMCs, and the TCR library was made from it. Sequencing libraries for TCR beta were prepared with iRepertoire HTBI primers and Arm-PCR of CDR3 regions. MiXCR, applied by TCRdb to the multiplex PCR reads, yields one record per CDR3 protein. Altogether 350,000 to 500,000 distinct CDR3 sequences are present, 14% being singletons, with the ten largest covering about a sixth. The same specimen was also included in a second study, on T cells in Graves' hyperthyroidism and ophthalmopathy.

The sample in question was peripheral blood mononuclear cells (PBMCs), obtained at new diagnosis, from a patient treated with antithyroid drugs. These receptor sequences come from a woman aged 45-59 years with Graves disease.

This clonotype was counted at least ten times. V and J are TRBV28 and TRBJ2-1, with 14 bases matching TRBD2. Trimming removed 1 base from V and 7 bases from J; junction bases left unmatched: 6. The CDR3 spans 17 residues. Germline lookup yields CDR1 MDHEN and CDR2 SYDVKM. CDR3 nucleotide sequence: TGTGCCAGCAGTTTATTAGGGACTAGCGGGAGAGGGAATGAGCAGTTCTTC. Residues: CASSLLGTSGRGNEQFF.

A remark on this clonotype: An end of the junction does not agree with germline; a read error may underlie this. This sequence joins TRBV10-3 and TRBJ2-3, with TRBD2 matching over 12 bases. CDR3 length equals 21 residues. Per germline, CDR1 ENHRY and CDR2 SYGVKD. The CDR3 nucleotides read TGTGTCATCAGTGACCCGGGGGCTCGACTAGCGGGAGATTATGGCGCAGATACGCAGTATTTT. This codes for CVISDPGARLAGDYGADTQYF.

In this sample, this clonotype turned up a few times. The gene calls are TRBV11-2 and TRBJ2-5; 9 bases fit TRBD1. The CDR3 has 16 amino acids. V was pared by 2 bases and J by 5 bases, with 9 bases of the junction left unmatched. Germline assignment: CDR1 SGHAT and CDR2 FQNNGV. CDR3 sequence (DNA): TGTGCCAGCAGCTTATATGGGACAGGGAAAACCGAGACCCAGTACTTC. It encodes CASSLYGTGKTETQYF.

In this sample, this clonotype turned up once. J is TRBJ1-3 and V is TRBV20-1; no reliable D call. V lost 4 bases and J lost 1, with 20 bases in between. The V gene's germline CDR1 is DFQATT and CDR2 SNEGSKA (reference sequence). The CDR3 extends over 17 amino acids. CDR3 loop: CSAKPRFPISSGNTIYF. CDR3 sequence (DNA): TGCAGTGCTAAACCCCGATTTCCAATCTCGTCTGGAAACACCATATATTTT.

This clonotype was counted many times. The chain is built from TRBV10-3 and TRBJ1-1; D call uncertain. V shed 3 bases and J shed 1 base, with 6 bases lying between them. Germline V gives CDR1 ENHRY, CDR2 SYGVKD. The length of the CDR3 is 13 residues. This CDR3 is CAISDPENTEAFF. CDR3 DNA: TGTGCCATCAGTGACCCAGAGAACACTGAAGCTTTCTTT.

Here the CDR3 reads CASSRDRGPPYEQYF. The CDR3 DNA reads as TGTGCCAGCAGCCGGGACAGGGGCCCGCCCTACGAGCAGTACTTC. The chain uses TRBV6-2 or TRBV6-3 and TRBJ2-7; 10 bases are shared with TRBD1. With V trimmed by 6 bases and J by 2 bases, 7 bases remained unmatched. CDR3 length: 15 residues. Per germline, CDR1 MNHEY and CDR2 SVGEGT.

In its sample, this clonotype was seen many times. The genes are TRBV29-1 and TRBJ2-7; TRBD1 might be the D (5 bases). Trimming removed 8 bases from V and 1 base from J, with 18 bases in between. CDR1 is SQVTM and CDR2 is ANQGSEA in the germline V gene. This CDR3 is 14 amino acids long. CDR3 DNA sequence: TGCAGCATACTGGAGTGGACATCTTCCTACGAGCAGTACTTC. Translation gives CSILEWTSSYEQYF.

This clonotype has a count of ten or more. The chain has TRBV2 and TRBJ2-7; 9 nucleotides align to TRBD1. This CDR3 is 14 amino acids long. Germline values: CDR1 SNHLY, CDR2 FYNNEI. Germline trimming cut 8 bases from V and 4 bases from J; bases unmatched to any gene: 9. In DNA, the CDR3 is TGTGCCAGCGACCGGGGACAGGGTCCATACGAGCAGTACTTC. Its protein product is CASDRGQGPYEQYF.

This clonotype was counted at least ten times. The V gene is TRBV3-1, the J gene TRBJ2-3, with D unclear. In germline, CDR1 is LGHDT, CDR2 YNNKEL (reference sequence). V was clipped by 1 base and J by 2 bases, with 7 bases between them. This CDR3 is built from 14 residues. The DNA of the CDR3 is TGTGCCAGCAGCCAAGCCTCGTTCACAGATACGCAGTATTTT. It encodes CASSQASFTDTQYF.

The chain has TRBV20-1 and TRBJ2-7; TRBD2 aligns across 8 bases. Germline loops: CDR1 DFQATT, CDR2 SNEGSKA (reference sequence). The CDR3 runs 15 residues. V lost 6 bases and J lost 4; bases outside the gene matches: 14. CDR3 loop: CSATPQREPLYEQYF. CDR3 DNA sequence: TGCAGTGCCACACCTCAGCGGGAGCCCTTGTACGAGCAGTACTTC.

The chain couples TRBV6-1 to TRBJ1-6, with a tentative D call TRBD1 (5 bases). Germline V gene data show CDR1 as MNHNS and CDR2 as SASEGT. This CDR3 region has 16 residues. The V gene lost 5 bases and the J gene lost 5 bases, with 16 bases spanning the gap. The CDR3 reads CASSTPGTPDNSPLHF. CDR3 coding DNA: TGTGCCAGCAGTACCCCGGGGACCCCCGATAATTCACCCCTCCACTTT.

This clonotype has at least ten counts. The V and J genes are TRBV28 and TRBJ1-6; 7 nucleotides match TRBD1. The CDR3 loop spans 15 amino acids. Germline CDR1 reads MDHEN; CDR2 reads SYDVKM. Trimming at V came to 6 bases and at J to 8 bases, leaving 10 bases not matched to a gene. CDR3 in DNA: TGTGCCAGCAGAACACAGGGGAGGAGGGATTCACCCCTCCACTTT. Protein: CASRTQGRRDSPLHF. Full variable domain (remainder filled in from reference TRBV28 and TRBJ1-6): DVKVTQSSRYLVKRTGEKVFLECVQDMDHENMFWYRQDPGLGLRLIYFSYDVKMKEKGDIPEGYSVSREKKERFSLILESASTNQTSMYLCASRTQGRRDSPLHFGNGTRLTVT.

A few counts support this clonotype. This chain connects TRBV5-6 to TRBJ1-2, with a tentative D call TRBD1 (6 bases). V was clipped by 4 bases and J by 0 bases, with 13 bases between them. Germline loops: CDR1 SGHDT, CDR2 YYEEEE. There are 15 residues in the CDR3. The CDR3 region has the DNA TGTGCCAGCAGCGTCTCGGGACAAGCTAACTATGGCTACACCTTC. It yields the protein CASSVSGQANYGYTF.

In this sample, this clonotype turned up many times. This chain links TRBV5-1 with TRBJ2-3; TRBD2 is a possible D gene (5 bases). The CDR3 has 12 residues. V was clipped by 4 bases and J by 5 bases, with 8 bases between them. Germline V gene sequence: CDR1 SGHRS, CDR2 YFSETQ. The CDR3 protein is CASSPDLDTQYF. CDR3 bases: TGCGCCAGCAGCCCGGACTTAGATACGCAGTATTTT. The full variable domain, with the rest looked up from reference TRBV5-1 and TRBJ2-3, is KAGVTQTPRYLIKTRGQQVTLSCSPISGHRSVSWYQQTPGQGLQFLFEYFSETQRNKGNFPGRFSGRQFSNSRSEMNVSTLELGDSALYLCASSPDLDTQYFGPGTRLTVL.

This clonotype was detected many times. V gene TRBV3-1 combines with J gene TRBJ2-1; 9 bases are a match to TRBD1. With 2 bases clipped from V and 9 bases from J, the junction kept 5 bases outside the gene matches. The CDR3 length is 14 residues. Germline V lookup: CDR1 LGHDT, CDR2 YNNKEL (reference sequence). CDR3 sequence reads: CASSQRTGVGEQFF. The CDR3 DNA sequence: TGTGCCAGCAGCCAACGGACAGGGGTCGGTGAGCAGTTCTTC.

J is TRBJ1-1 and V is TRBV19; TRBD1 agrees at 7 bases. CDR3 length equals 16 residues. Germline lookup yields CDR1 LNHDA and CDR2 SQIVND (reference sequence). The V segment lost 0 bases and the J segment 1 base; nucleotides outside the gene matches: 5. The CDR3: CASSIEGQISNTEAFF. CDR3 nucleotide sequence: TGTGCCAGTAGTATAGAGGGACAGATTTCGAACACTGAAGCTTTCTTT.

The J gene is TRBJ2-7, the V gene TRBV3-1, with D perhaps matching TRBD2 (5 bases). There are 11 residues in the CDR3. Per the germline V gene, CDR1 is LGHDT and CDR2 is YNNKEL (reference sequence). V was trimmed by 5 bases and J by 12 bases, leaving 14 bases between them. The CDR3 reads CASSEDSWPYF. The CDR3 region has the DNA TGTGCCAGCAGCGAGGACTCTTGGCCGTACTTC.

This clonotype was detected ten times or more. This chain uses TRBV20-1 with TRBJ2-3, with 10 bases matching TRBD2. Trimming at V came to 5 bases and at J to 1 base, leaving 3 bases not matched to a gene. Germline CDR1 reads DFQATT; CDR2 reads SNEGSKA (reference sequence). This CDR3 spans 14 amino acids. The CDR3 region has the DNA TGCAGTGCTCCAGCGGGAGGGGGCACAGATACGCAGTATTTT. Translating gives CSAPAGGGTDTQYF.

This clonotype occurred a few times. This chain joins TRBV18 and TRBJ2-1, with 8 bases fitting TRBD1. Germline CDR1 and CDR2: KGHSH and LQKENI. Trimming removed 6 bases from V and 2 bases from J; junction bases left unmatched: 12. The CDR3 runs 17 residues. CDR3 nucleotides: TGTGCCAGCTCTCGGCCGGACGGGACAGGTCCCTACAATGAGCAGTTCTTC. Protein: CASSRPDGTGPYNEQFF. The complete variable domain, with remaining parts taken from reference TRBV18 and TRBJ2-1, reads NAGVMQNPRHLVRRRGQEARLRCSPMKGHSHVYWYRQLPEEGLKFMVYLQKENIIDESGMPKERFSAEFPKEGPSILRIQQVVRGDSAAYFCASSRPDGTGPYNEQFFGPGTRLTVL.

Notes on this clonotype: A read error may be the cause here, since a much bigger clone is one base away. This chain connects TRBV28 to TRBJ2-1; 7 nucleotides line up with TRBD1. Unmatched junction bases numbered 7, after V lost 5 bases and J lost 3 bases. This CDR3 contains 15 residues. Germline V CDR1 and CDR2: MDHEN, SYDVKM. For the CDR3, the DNA is TGTGCCAGCAGTGAGGGACAGATAAGCTACAATGAGCAGTTCTTC. It yields the protein CASSEGQISYNEQFF.

The chain recombines TRBV9 with TRBJ2-2, with a possible D match to TRBD2 (5 bases). CDR1 and CDR2 from the germline V gene are SGDLS and YYNGEE. V shed 1 base and J shed 5 bases, with 6 bases lying between them. The CDR3 runs to 13 residues. The CDR3 DNA reads as TGTGCCAGCAGCGTAAAGCGGACCGGGGAGCTGTTTTTT. Amino acids: CASSVKRTGELFF. Supplemented by reference TRBV9 and TRBJ2-2, the full variable domain reads DSGVTQTPKHLITATGQRVTLRCSPRSGDLSVYWYQQSLDQGLQFLIQYYNGEERAKGNILERFSAQQFPDLHSELNLSSLELGDSALYFCASSVKRTGELFFGEGSRLTVL.

The V and J genes are TRBV10-2 and TRBJ1-5; D remains ambiguous. This CDR3 is built from 16 residues. Trimming pared 0 bases from V and 4 bases from J, leaving 13 bases between. Germline assignment: CDR1 WSHSY and CDR2 SAAADI. The CDR3 sequence: CASSESSSLLNQPQHF. Here the CDR3 DNA reads TGCGCCAGCAGTGAGTCGAGCAGCTTACTTAATCAGCCCCAGCATTTT.

This clonotype occurred many times. The chain employs TRBV20-1 and TRBJ2-7, with D possibly TRBD2 on 7 matching bases. CDR1 is DFQATT and CDR2 is SNEGSKA in the germline V gene (reference sequence). The ends were cut back, 2 bases at V and 3 bases at J, with 11 bases in the middle. The CDR3 contains 13 residues. The CDR3 protein is CSARPRGLYEQYF. Written as DNA, the CDR3 is TGCAGTGCTAGACCGCGGGGGCTCTACGAGCAGTACTTC.

This clonotype was counted a few times. The V gene is TRBV12-3 or TRBV12-4, the J gene TRBJ2-1, with 11 bases aligning to TRBD2. The V gene end was trimmed by 5 bases and the J gene end by 5 bases; junction bases not matched to a gene: 5. The CDR3 contains 15 residues. The CDR3: CASSPTSGGHNEQFF. Written as DNA, the CDR3 is TGTGCCAGCAGTCCCACTAGCGGGGGCCACAATGAGCAGTTCTTC.